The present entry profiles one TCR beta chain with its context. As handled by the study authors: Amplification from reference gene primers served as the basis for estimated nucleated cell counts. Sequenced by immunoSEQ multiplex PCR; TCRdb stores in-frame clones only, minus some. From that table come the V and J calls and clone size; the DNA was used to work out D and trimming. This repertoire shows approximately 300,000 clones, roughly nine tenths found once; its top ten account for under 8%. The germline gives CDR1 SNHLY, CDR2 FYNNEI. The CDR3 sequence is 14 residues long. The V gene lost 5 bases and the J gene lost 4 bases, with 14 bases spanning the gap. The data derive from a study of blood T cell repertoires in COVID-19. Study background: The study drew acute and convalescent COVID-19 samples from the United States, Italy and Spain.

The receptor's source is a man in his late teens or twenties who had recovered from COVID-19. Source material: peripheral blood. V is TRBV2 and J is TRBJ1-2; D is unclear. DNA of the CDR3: TGTGCCAGCAGTTCCGGGTCTTTACCCTATGGCTACACCTTC. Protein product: CASSSGSLPYGYTF.